This T cell receptor (beta chain) was captured in a study of blood T cell repertoires in COVID-19. Sequencing was performed with immunoSEQ multiplex PCR; in TCRdb, only in-frame clones are kept and a portion is missing. The sample shows over 200,000 clones, roughly 86% of them seen only once. The sequenced material came from peripheral blood. This receptor was identified in a woman in her fifties or sixties with active or convalescent COVID-19.

Here the CDR3 reads CASSQKQGAVAPLHF. The CDR3 region has the DNA TGCGCCAGCAGCCAAAAACAGGGGGCCGTTGCACCCCTCCACTTT. V is TRBV4-1 and J is TRBJ1-6; 9 bases fit TRBD1. CDR3 length equals 15 residues. J lost 11 bases, V lost 2 bases, and 7 bases had no gene match. Germline V gene data show CDR1 as MGHRA and CDR2 as YSYEKL.